One and the same sample provided the 10 T cell receptor beta chains below, sequenced in a study of T cell clones after liver transplantation. The repertoire was sequenced with immunoSEQ multiplex PCR; TCRdb's copy has only in-frame clones and lacks some. The sample includes 77,000 or so clones, over 70% of them seen just once. The material sequenced was CD4+ T cells from blood, taken 12 months after liver transplant. These receptors all come from a human patient who received a liver transplant. Some T cells may be transferred from the graft donor.

This chain connects TRBV4-1 to TRBJ2-1; D is unresolved. The CDR3 totals 17 residues. The germline CDR1 and CDR2 sequences are MGHRA and YSYEKL. V was shortened by 5 bases and J by 0 bases, with 17 bases between the two germline ends. The CDR3 bases are TGCGCCAGCAGCTTCCCCCGAGGCGTATTCTCCTACAATGAGCAGTTCTTC. Translating it yields CASSFPRGVFSYNEQFF.

The chain couples TRBV7-9 to TRBJ2-1; 10 positions match TRBD2. This CDR3 has 16 amino acids. Germline-derived CDR1 and CDR2 are SEHNR and FQNEAQ (reference sequence). V shed 2 bases, J shed 2 bases, and the junction held 3 bases outside the gene matches. DNA of the CDR3: TGTGCCAGCAGCTTATCGCTAGCGGGAGCCTACAATGAGCAGTTCTTC. Translated, it gives CASSLSLAGAYNEQFF. The full variable domain, its missing parts supplied by reference TRBV7-9 and TRBJ2-1, is DTGVSQNPRHKITKRGQNVTFRCDPISEHNRLYWYRQTLGQGPEFLTYFQNEAQLEKSRLLSDRFSAERPKGSFSTLEIQRTEQGDSAMYLCASSLSLAGAYNEQFFGPGTRLTVL.

The chain joins TRBV6-5 to TRBJ1-1, with D perhaps matching TRBD1 (5 bases). The CDR3 covers 13 residues. Germline CDR1 and CDR2: MNHEY and SVGAGI. The V end was cut by 8 bases, the J end by 1 base, with 11 bases between. The CDR3 loop reads CASGPRENTEAFF. The CDR3 DNA sequence: TGTGCCAGCGGCCCCAGGGAGAACACTGAAGCTTTCTTT.

This sequence joins TRBV28 and TRBJ2-7; weak D call: TRBD2 (6 bases). Germline V gene data show CDR1 as MDHEN and CDR2 as SYDVKM. This CDR3 region has 17 residues. Trimming removed 6 bases at V and 3 bases at J, with 24 bases between. The CDR3 is CASSSLGGRAGSYEQYF. The CDR3 DNA reads TGTGCCAGCAGCTCCCTCGGCGGCAGAGCGGGCAGCTACGAGCAGTACTTC.

The chain has TRBV28 and TRBJ1-1; D unresolved. The CDR3 loop spans 14 amino acids. The germline CDR1 and CDR2 sequences are MDHEN and SYDVKM. V shed 6 bases and J shed 5 bases, with 16 bases lying between them. The CDR3 DNA follows: TGTGCCAGCAGCCCAAGGGTACAGCCGACTGAAGCTTTCTTT. Its protein product is CASSPRVQPTEAFF.

The gene calls are TRBV28 and TRBJ1-4; perhaps TRBD1 as D (6 bases). Looked up from germline, CDR1 is MDHEN and CDR2 is SYDVKM. V was trimmed by 5 bases and J by 0 bases, leaving 7 bases between them. The CDR3 sequence is 14 residues long. For the CDR3, the DNA is TGTGCCAGCAGTCAGGGGCCAACTAATGAAAAACTGTTTTTT. Amino acids: CASSQGPTNEKLFF.

The V call is TRBV7-2, the J call TRBJ2-5; 8 positions match TRBD1. Germline values: CDR1 SGHTA, CDR2 FQGNSA. This CDR3 contains 15 residues. Trimming removed 3 bases from V and 5 bases from J; junction bases left unmatched: 8. The CDR3 DNA is TGTGCCAGCAGCTTTGCAGGGGGCGCGGGGGAGACCCAGTACTTC. This codes for CASSFAGGAGETQYF.

V and J are TRBV10-1 and TRBJ2-2; either TRBD1 or TRBD2 may fit D (5 bases each). The CDR3 consists of 13 residues. Trimming removed 1 base at V and 9 bases at J, with 9 bases between. CDR1 is WNHNN and CDR2 is SYGVQD in the germline V gene (reference sequence). CDR3 amino acids: CASSEFGTRELFF. For the CDR3, the DNA is TGCGCCAGCAGTGAGTTTGGGACCCGGGAGCTGTTTTTT.

J is TRBJ2-6 and V is TRBV7-8; D unclear. Trimming stripped 10 bases from V and 4 bases from J, with 2 bases between. The germline gives CDR1 SGHVS, CDR2 FQNEAQ. The CDR3 length is 10 residues. The chain's CDR3 is CATGANVLTF. In nucleotides, the CDR3 is TGTGCCACCGGGGCCAACGTCCTGACTTTC.

The rearrangement joins TRBV7-2 to TRBJ2-7; 7 bases fit TRBD2. This CDR3 spans 16 amino acids. Looked up from germline, CDR1 is SGHTA and CDR2 is FQGNSA. V gave up 1 base and J gave up 0 bases; unmatched junction bases: 6. The CDR3 protein is CASSLVAGLSSYEQYF. For the CDR3, the DNA is TGTGCCAGCAGCTTAGTAGCGGGCCTGAGCTCCTACGAGCAGTACTTC.